This is a list of T cell receptor beta chains from one sample in a study of T cell responses to AZD1222 COVID-19 vaccine. Profiling relied on immunoSEQ multiplex PCR, and the TCRdb table lists in-frame clones only, not all of them. The table records 100,000 to 150,000 clones, about nine tenths of them present only once. The sequencing used peripheral blood, collected 28 days after the second AZD1222 dose. These receptors originate from an adult who received the AZD1222 COVID-19 vaccine. CDR3s include the opening cysteine and the closing phenylalanine or tryptophan. D genes are given only for firm matches.

j_call: TRBJ2-1
v_call: TRBV4-1
d_call: TRBD2
cdr3_aa: CASSRSSGTSSLDEQFF
cdr3_nt: TGCGCCAGCAGCCGATCCTCCGGGACTAGTTCTCTCGATGAGCAGTTCTTC

j_call: TRBJ1-1
v_call: TRBV20-1
d_call: .
cdr3_aa: CNRDKNTEAFF
cdr3_nt: TGCAACCGGGACAAGAACACTGAAGCTTTCTTT

j_call: TRBJ1-1
v_call: TRBV28
d_call: .
cdr3_aa: CASSFGATEAFF
cdr3_nt: TGTGCCAGCAGTTTCGGCGCGACTGAAGCTTTCTTT

j_call: TRBJ2-7
v_call: TRBV28
d_call: TRBD2
cdr3_aa: CASSQTGTSGYEQYF
cdr3_nt: TGTGCCAGCAGTCAGACCGGGACTAGCGGTTACGAGCAGTACTTC

j_call: TRBJ1-3
v_call: TRBV14
d_call: .
cdr3_aa: CASSLSGNTIYF
cdr3_nt: TGTGCCAGCAGCCTCTCCGGAAACACCATATATTTT

j_call: TRBJ1-4
v_call: TRBV5-1
d_call: .
cdr3_aa: CASRLNRQNEKLFF
cdr3_nt: TGCGCCAGCAGACTTAACCGACAGAATGAAAAACTGTTTTTT

j_call: TRBJ1-5
v_call: TRBV6-1
d_call: .
cdr3_aa: CASSGQPQGRSNQPQHF
cdr3_nt: TGTGCCAGCAGTGGACAACCTCAGGGGAGGAGTAATCAGCCCCAGCATTTT

j_call: TRBJ1-2
v_call: TRBV10-2
d_call: .
cdr3_aa: CATNTRGNYGYTF
cdr3_nt: TGCGCCACAAATACTCGGGGTAACTATGGCTACACCTTC

j_call: TRBJ1-5
v_call: TRBV6-1
d_call: .
cdr3_aa: CASSELGGHSNQPQHF
cdr3_nt: TGTGCCAGCAGTGAACTGGGGGGACATAGCAATCAGCCCCAGCATTTT

j_call: TRBJ2-5
v_call: TRBV14
d_call: TRBD2
cdr3_aa: CASSQDPRGSRKETQYF
cdr3_nt: TGTGCCAGCAGCCAAGACCCGCGCGGGAGTCGAAAAGAGACCCAGTACTTC

j_call: TRBJ2-7
v_call: TRBV19
d_call: TRBD1
cdr3_aa: CASSTTGTGGYEQYF
cdr3_nt: TGTGCCAGTAGTACCACGGGGACAGGCGGTTACGAGCAGTACTTC

j_call: TRBJ2-2
v_call: TRBV4-2
d_call: TRBD1
cdr3_aa: CASSQDRTGYTGELFF
cdr3_nt: TGTGCCAGCAGCCAAGATAGGACAGGGTACACCGGGGAGCTGTTTTTT

j_call: TRBJ2-7
v_call: TRBV9
d_call: .
cdr3_aa: CASSPKPSSYEQYF
cdr3_nt: TGTGCCAGCAGCCCAAAGCCTAGCTCCTACGAGCAGTACTTC

j_call: TRBJ2-1
v_call: TRBV28
d_call: .
cdr3_aa: CASSLLTGLSNNEQFF
cdr3_nt: TGTGCCAGCAGTTTATTAACGGGACTTAGCAACAATGAGCAGTTCTTC

j_call: TRBJ1-3
v_call: TRBV2
d_call: .
cdr3_aa: CASSELGGLSGNTIYF
cdr3_nt: TGTGCCAGCAGTGAACTGGGGGGCCTTTCTGGAAACACCATATATTTT

j_call: TRBJ2-5
v_call: TRBV2
d_call: .
cdr3_aa: CASRREAVETQYF
cdr3_nt: TGTGCCAGCAGGAGGGAAGCGGTGGAGACCCAGTACTTC

j_call: TRBJ2-7
v_call: TRBV7-9
d_call: .
cdr3_aa: CASSDKGPGEQYF
cdr3_nt: TGTGCCAGCAGTGACAAGGGGCCCGGCGAGCAGTACTTC